The 29 T cell receptor beta chains below all came from one sample that was sequenced in a study of T cell clusters in autoimmune cytopenias. Each sample's input was 200 to 250 ng genomic DNA, 40,000 or so genome equivalents. One tube held mixed TRB-A and TRB-B primer pools for touch-down PCR. After re-calling the multiplex PCR reads, TCRdb lists one entry per CDR3 protein, DNA absent. In total, the table holds roughly 10,000 distinct CDR3 sequences. These sequences were also reported in another study, on T cell repertoires in aging, cancer and after chemotherapy.

Material: peripheral blood. All receptors come from a human donor in good health.

V and J are TRBV6-6 and TRBJ1-5; checking the TCRdb D call of TRBD1 is not possible without DNA. The CDR3 runs 14 residues. Germline V gene sequence: CDR1 MNHNY, CDR2 SVGAGI (reference sequence). The CDR3 sequence is CASSGAGGHQPQHF.

V usage is TRBV6-4 and J usage is TRBJ2-2; TCRdb designates TRBD1, a call that cannot be tested without DNA. CDR3 size: 17 residues. Germline CDR1 and CDR2: MRHNA and SNTAGT. The CDR3 reads CASSDSSRGVGTGELFF.

The chain uses TRBV28 and TRBJ2-3; TCRdb's assignment of TRBD1 cannot be checked, as there is no DNA. CDR1 is MDHEN and CDR2 is SYDVKM in the germline V gene. This CDR3 is 14 amino acids long. CDR3 loop: CASSIRQGVGTQYF.

This clonotype ranks as medium-sized in terms of frequency. This rearrangement joins TRBV20-1 to TRBJ2-7. CDR3 length: 15 residues. Germline CDR1 is DFQATT and CDR2 is SNEGSKA (reference sequence). The CDR3: CSASLRTDGPYEQYF.

This clonotype ranks as medium-sized in terms of frequency. The rearrangement uses TRBV7-2 and TRBJ2-7; TCRdb's D call of TRBD1 is untestable without DNA. The germline CDR1 and CDR2 sequences are SGHTA and FQGNSA. This CDR3 is 12 amino acids long. The CDR3 sequence is CASSPGGYEQYF. Using reference TRBV7-2 and TRBJ2-7 for the parts outside the CDR3, the full variable domain is GAGVSQSPSNKVTEKGKDVELRCDPISGHTALYWYRQSLGQGLEFLIYFQGNSAPDKSGLPSDRFSAERTGGSVSTLTIQRTQQEDSAVYLCASSPGGYEQYFGPGTRLTVT.

This clonotype ranks as medium-sized in terms of frequency. The CDR3 reads CASSSLDTDTQYF. This sequence joins TRBV12-3 or TRBV12-4 and TRBJ2-3; with no DNA, the TCRdb D assignment of TRBD1 cannot be verified. The CDR3 is made up of 13 amino acids.

The V gene is TRBV7-2, the J gene TRBJ2-5; TCRdb's D call of TRBD1 is untestable without DNA. Germline CDR1 and CDR2: SGHTA and FQGNSA. The CDR3 runs to 15 residues. The CDR3 reads CASSLSGGVTETQYF.

The chain employs TRBV5-1 and TRBJ2-7; TCRdb's D call, TRBD1, is unchecked because there is no DNA. The germline CDR1 and CDR2 sequences are SGHRS and YFSETQ. The CDR3 loop spans 15 amino acids. The CDR3 is CASSLVITGRVEQYF.

The chain joins TRBV18 to TRBJ2-3. This CDR3 has 16 amino acids. Germline-derived CDR1 and CDR2 are KGHSH and LQKENI. CDR3 loop: CASSPGAAVSTDTQYF.

This chain links TRBV12-3 or TRBV12-4 with TRBJ2-5; as DNA is missing, the TRBD2 call by TCRdb cannot be tested. This CDR3 is 15 amino acids long. CDR3 sequence reads: CASSFGARGVETQYF.

V usage is TRBV15 and J usage is TRBJ2-7; TCRdb indicates TRBD1, and absent DNA this call remains unverified. Looked up from germline, CDR1 is LNHNV and CDR2 is YYDKDF (reference sequence). This CDR3 spans 14 amino acids. The CDR3 protein is CATSPTGLSYEQYF.

In terms of frequency, this clonotype is medium-sized. The J gene is TRBJ1-6, the V gene TRBV27. This CDR3 spans 13 amino acids. Germline CDR1 and CDR2: MNHEY and SMNVEV (reference sequence). CDR3: CASRARLNSPLHF.

This chain joins TRBV12-3 or TRBV12-4 and TRBJ2-5; TCRdb's D call of TRBD2 is untestable without DNA. CDR3 length: 15 residues. CDR3 amino acids: CASRLSGLALETQYF.

This chain joins TRBV3-1 and TRBJ1-1. The CDR3 loop spans 13 amino acids. Germline CDR1 and CDR2: LGHDT and YNNKEL (reference sequence). CDR3 amino acids: CASSPEMNTEAFF.

This sequence joins TRBV9 and TRBJ2-6. Germline V gives CDR1 SGDLS, CDR2 YYNGEE. CDR3 length: 16 residues. This chain's CDR3 is CASSSKGFSGANVLTF.

The chain joins TRBV7-9 to TRBJ2-7. Germline CDR1 is SEHNR and CDR2 is FQNEAQ (reference sequence). This CDR3 is 13 amino acids long. The CDR3 loop reads CATETSGQYEQYF.

This chain joins TRBV27 and TRBJ1-5; TCRdb reports TRBD1, a call that lacks DNA to check it against. Germline values: CDR1 MNHEY, CDR2 SMNVEV (reference sequence). The CDR3 runs 15 residues. The CDR3 loop reads CASSLLGGGNQPQHF.

According to its frequency, this clonotype is medium-sized. The rearrangement uses TRBV7-9 and TRBJ2-3. This CDR3 comprises 13 residues. Germline V CDR1 and CDR2: SEHNR, FQNEAQ (reference sequence). The CDR3 loop is CASSSLGPDTQYF.

The chain recombines TRBV5-1 with TRBJ2-7. In germline, CDR1 is SGHRS, CDR2 YFSETQ. The CDR3 runs to 15 residues. The CDR3 is CASSVGFLDNYEQYF. Combining the CDR3 with reference TRBV5-1 and TRBJ2-7 gives the whole variable domain KAGVTQTPRYLIKTRGQQVTLSCSPISGHRSVSWYQQTPGQGLQFLFEYFSETQRNKGNFPGRFSGRQFSNSRSEMNVSTLELGDSALYLCASSVGFLDNYEQYFGPGTRLTVT.

By frequency, this clonotype is medium-sized. Here the CDR3 reads CASSYQDRGGEKLFF. The J gene is TRBJ1-4, the V gene TRBV6-6; TCRdb returns TRBD1, unconfirmable since there is no DNA. This CDR3 has 15 residues. Germline CDR1 is MNHNY and CDR2 is SVGAGI (reference sequence).

The gene calls are TRBV11-3 and TRBJ2-5; the D call from TCRdb, TRBD1, cannot be confirmed without DNA. Germline V gene lookup returns CDR1 SGHNT and CDR2 YENEEA. This CDR3 is 14 amino acids long. This CDR3 is CASSPGDSQETQYF.

The chain uses TRBV7-2 and TRBJ2-1; the D gene TCRdb calls, TRBD1, cannot be checked with no DNA. Per the germline V gene, CDR1 is SGHTA and CDR2 is FQGNSA. This CDR3 has 16 amino acids. CDR3 sequence reads: CASSWGGGGSYNEQFF. Supplemented by reference TRBV7-2 and TRBJ2-1, the full variable domain reads GAGVSQSPSNKVTEKGKDVELRCDPISGHTALYWYRQSLGQGLEFLIYFQGNSAPDKSGLPSDRFSAERTGGSVSTLTIQRTQQEDSAVYLCASSWGGGGSYNEQFFGPGTRLTVL.

The chain carries TRBV5-4 and TRBJ1-1; TCRdb calls TRBD1, which cannot be checked without DNA. CDR1 and CDR2 (germline): SGHNT, YYREEE (reference sequence). CDR3 size: 13 residues. CDR3 in amino acids: CASSVRGGTEAFF.

CDR3 amino acids: CATSRDIGTADTQYF. The chain is built from TRBV15 and TRBJ2-3; the TCRdb D gene call, TRBD1, has no DNA to confirm it. This CDR3 contains 15 residues. From germline, CDR1 is LNHNV and CDR2 YYDKDF (reference sequence).

This sequence joins TRBV11-3 and TRBJ1-4. There are 13 residues in the CDR3. Germline V gene sequence: CDR1 SGHNT, CDR2 YENEEA. The CDR3 loop is CASSPTRDGKLFF.

The chain recombines TRBV7-3 with TRBJ2-3; there is no DNA to check the TCRdb D call of TRBD2. CDR1 and CDR2 from the germline V gene are SGHTA and FQGTGA. There are 15 residues in the CDR3. CDR3: CASSRQAGGADTQYF.

Judged by frequency, this clonotype is medium-sized. This chain joins TRBV19 and TRBJ1-6; TCRdb calls TRBD1, which cannot be checked without DNA. The CDR3 consists of 13 residues. Germline values: CDR1 LNHDA, CDR2 SQIVND (reference sequence). This CDR3 reads CASRPWGNSPLHF. The variable domain in full, with the rest retrieved from reference TRBV19 and TRBJ1-6, is DGGITQSPKYLFRKEGQNVTLSCEQNLNHDAMYWYRQDPGQGLRLIYYSQIVNDFQKGDIAEGYSVSREKKESFPLTVTSAQKNPTAFYLCASRPWGNSPLHFGNGTRLTVT.

By frequency, this clonotype registers medium-sized. This chain connects TRBV6-2 or TRBV6-3 to TRBJ1-2. Germline V gives CDR1 MNHEY, CDR2 SVGEGT. This CDR3 has 13 amino acids. This CDR3 is CASRRVGSDGYTF.

The V call is TRBV2, the J call TRBJ1-6. The CDR3 covers 14 residues. Germline V gives CDR1 SNHLY, CDR2 FYNNEI. CDR3 sequence reads: CASLVDSYNSPLHF.